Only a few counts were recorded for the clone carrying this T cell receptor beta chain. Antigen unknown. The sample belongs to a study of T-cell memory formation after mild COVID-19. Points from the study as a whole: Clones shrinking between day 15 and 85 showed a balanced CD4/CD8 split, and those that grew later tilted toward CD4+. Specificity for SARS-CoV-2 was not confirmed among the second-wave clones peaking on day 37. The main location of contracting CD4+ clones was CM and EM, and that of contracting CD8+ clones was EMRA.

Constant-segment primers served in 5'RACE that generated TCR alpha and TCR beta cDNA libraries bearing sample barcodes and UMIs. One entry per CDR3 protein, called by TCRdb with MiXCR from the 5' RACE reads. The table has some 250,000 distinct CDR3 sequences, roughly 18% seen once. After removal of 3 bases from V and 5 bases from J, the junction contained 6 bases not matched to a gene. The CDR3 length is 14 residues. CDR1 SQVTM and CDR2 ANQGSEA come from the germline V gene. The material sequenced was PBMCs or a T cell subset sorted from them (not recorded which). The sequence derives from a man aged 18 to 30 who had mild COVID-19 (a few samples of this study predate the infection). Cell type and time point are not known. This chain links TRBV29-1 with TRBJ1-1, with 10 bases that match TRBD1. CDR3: CSVEVGQGGTEAFF. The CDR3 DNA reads TGCAGCGTTGAGGTTGGACAGGGGGGGACTGAAGCTTTCTTT.